This TCR beta chain is from a study of blood T cell repertoires in COVID-19. Study-level background: Sample material is recorded as cDNA or gDNA derived from T cells, B-cell-depleted T cells, or PBMCs.

This clone was seen a few times. Generated by immunoSEQ multiplex PCR, the TCRdb table keeps only in-frame clones and is missing some. The sample yields approximately 340,000 clones, about nine tenths seen once. The age range of participants was about 18 to 95 years, with residence in more than 20 US areas. Participants had their cohort set by participant-reported clinical history. Participants in the exposed group had met a COVID-19 case in the 2 weeks before joining the study. Between the trimmed V and J ends, which lost 5 bases and 5 bases, there was a span of 21 bases. The CDR3 contains 16 residues. The germline V gene has CDR1 MNHEY and CDR2 SMNVEV (reference sequence).

The clonotype comes from a woman between 35 and 50 years old who had been exposed to COVID-19. Input material: PBMCs or T cells enriched from blood (not recorded which). The rearrangement uses TRBV27 and TRBJ1-1; D perhaps matches TRBD1 (6 bases). CDR3 residues: CASSPPRGGRITEAFF. The CDR3 bases are TGTGCCAGCAGTCCGCCCCGGGGGGGGCGTATTACTGAAGCTTTCTTT.